One TCR beta chain is described in this entry. This entry is derived from a study of blood T cell repertoires in COVID-19. The overall study: Donors in the United States, Italy and Spain gave samples during acute or convalescent COVID-19. The cDNA or gDNA used as material had been derived from T cells, B-cell-depleted T cells, or PBMCs.

Only in-frame clones appear in the TCRdb table, and some are missing; sequencing was by immunoSEQ multiplex PCR. The sample yields roughly 43,000 clones, 86% seen once. CDR1 MGHRA and CDR2 YSYEKL come from the germline V gene. The CDR3 consists of 11 residues. Trimming left V 1 base short and J 5 bases short, with 3 bases between. Residents of 24 US areas, aged 18 to 89 years, made up the participants. This receptor was obtained from a woman in her 50s who had recovered from COVID-19. The sequencing input was PBMCs or T cells enriched from blood (not recorded which). J is TRBJ2-7 and V is TRBV4-1; no clear D. CDR3 residues: CASSQADEQYF. DNA for the CDR3: TGCGCCAGCAGCCAAGCCGACGAGCAGTACTTC.